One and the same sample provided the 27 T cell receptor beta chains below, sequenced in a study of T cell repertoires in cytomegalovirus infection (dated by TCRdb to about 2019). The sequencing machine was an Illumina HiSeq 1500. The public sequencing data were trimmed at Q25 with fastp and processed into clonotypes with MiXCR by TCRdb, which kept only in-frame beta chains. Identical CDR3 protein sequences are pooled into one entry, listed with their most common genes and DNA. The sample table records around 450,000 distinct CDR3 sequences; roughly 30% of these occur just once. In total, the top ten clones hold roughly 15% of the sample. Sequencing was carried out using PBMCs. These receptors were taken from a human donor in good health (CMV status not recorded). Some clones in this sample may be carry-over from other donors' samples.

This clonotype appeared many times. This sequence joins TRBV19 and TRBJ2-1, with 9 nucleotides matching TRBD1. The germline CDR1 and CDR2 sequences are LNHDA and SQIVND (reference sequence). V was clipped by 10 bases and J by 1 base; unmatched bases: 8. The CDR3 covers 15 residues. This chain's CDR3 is CATIPDRGSYNEQFF. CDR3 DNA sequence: TGTGCCACTATACCCGACAGGGGGTCCTACAATGAGCAGTTCTTC.

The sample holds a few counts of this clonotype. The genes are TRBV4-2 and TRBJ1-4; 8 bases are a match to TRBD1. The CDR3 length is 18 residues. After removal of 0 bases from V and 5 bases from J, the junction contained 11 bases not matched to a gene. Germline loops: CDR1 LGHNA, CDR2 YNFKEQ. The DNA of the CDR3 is TGTGCCAGCAGCCAAGATGGGTCCAGGGGGCTTTCCAATGAAAAACTGTTTTTT. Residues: CASSQDGSRGLSNEKLFF.

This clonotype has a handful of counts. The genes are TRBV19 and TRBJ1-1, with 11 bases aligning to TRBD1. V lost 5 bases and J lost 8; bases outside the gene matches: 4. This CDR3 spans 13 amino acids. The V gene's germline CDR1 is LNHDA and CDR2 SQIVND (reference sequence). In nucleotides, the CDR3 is TGTGCCAGTAGTCCCCGGACAGGGGGCGAAGCTTTCTTT. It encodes CASSPRTGGEAFF.

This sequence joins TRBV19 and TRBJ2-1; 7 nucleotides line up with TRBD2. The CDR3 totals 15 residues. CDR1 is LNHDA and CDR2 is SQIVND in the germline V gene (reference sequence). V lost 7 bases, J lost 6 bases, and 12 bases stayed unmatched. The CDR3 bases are TGTGCCAGTACCCATTGGGCTAGCGGATCCAATGAGCAGTTCTTC. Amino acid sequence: CASTHWASGSNEQFF.

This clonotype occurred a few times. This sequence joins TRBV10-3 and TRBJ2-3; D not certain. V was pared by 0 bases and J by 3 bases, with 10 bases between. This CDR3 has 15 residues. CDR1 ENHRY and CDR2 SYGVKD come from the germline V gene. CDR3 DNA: TGTGCCATCAGTGAGTCGAGGTGGATTACAGATACGCAGTATTTT. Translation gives CAISESRWITDTQYF.

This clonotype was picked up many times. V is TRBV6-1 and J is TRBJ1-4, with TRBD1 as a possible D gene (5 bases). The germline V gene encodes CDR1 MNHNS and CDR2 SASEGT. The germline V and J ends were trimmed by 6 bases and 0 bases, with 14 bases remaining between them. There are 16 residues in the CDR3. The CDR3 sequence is CASRDHGAPTNEKLFF. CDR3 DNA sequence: TGTGCCAGCAGGGACCACGGGGCTCCAACTAATGAAAAACTGTTTTTT.

The CDR3 loop is CASSHAERGGVNEQFF. The CDR3 bases are TGTGCCAGCAGCCATGCAGAGCGGGGGGGAGTCAATGAGCAGTTCTTC. The chain couples TRBV4-2 to TRBJ2-1; 10 nucleotides agree with TRBD2. Germline CDR1 and CDR2: LGHNA and YNFKEQ. The CDR3 runs to 16 residues. V trimming: 3 bases; J trimming: 6 bases; junction bases outside the gene matches: 8.

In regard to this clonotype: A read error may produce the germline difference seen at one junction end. CDR3 bases: TGTGCCAGCAGCTTAGGTACCTACACAGATACGCAGTATTTT. Its translation is CASSLGTYTDTQYF. The chain combines TRBV5-3 with TRBJ2-3; the D is unclear. TRBV5-3 is known as an ORF, though its function is uncertain. This CDR3 contains 14 residues.

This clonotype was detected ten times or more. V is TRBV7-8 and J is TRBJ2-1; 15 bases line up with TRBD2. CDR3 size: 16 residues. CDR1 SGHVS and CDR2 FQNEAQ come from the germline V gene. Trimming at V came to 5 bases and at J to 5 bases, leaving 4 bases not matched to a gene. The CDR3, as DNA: TGTGCCAGCAGCATAGGACTAGCGGGGGGGGACAATGAGCAGTTCTTC. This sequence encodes CASSIGLAGGDNEQFF.

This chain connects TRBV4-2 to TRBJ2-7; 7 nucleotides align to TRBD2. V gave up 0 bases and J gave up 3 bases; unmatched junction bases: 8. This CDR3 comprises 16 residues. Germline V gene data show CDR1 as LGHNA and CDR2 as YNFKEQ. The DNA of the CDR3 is TGTGCCAGCAGCCAAGATAGGAGCGGGGCGAACTACGAGCAGTACTTC. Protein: CASSQDRSGANYEQYF.

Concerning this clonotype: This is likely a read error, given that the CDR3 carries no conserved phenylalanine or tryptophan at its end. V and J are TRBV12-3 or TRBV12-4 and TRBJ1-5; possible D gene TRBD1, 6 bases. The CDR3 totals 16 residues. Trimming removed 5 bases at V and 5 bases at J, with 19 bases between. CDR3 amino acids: CASSRGAGTPYQPQHL. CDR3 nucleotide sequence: TGTGCCAGCAGTCGAGGCGCCGGGACACCTTATCAGCCCCAGCATTTG.

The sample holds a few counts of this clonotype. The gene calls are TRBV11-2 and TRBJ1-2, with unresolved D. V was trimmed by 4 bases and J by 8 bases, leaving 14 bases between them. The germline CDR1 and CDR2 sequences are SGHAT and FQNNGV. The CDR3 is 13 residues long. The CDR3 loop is CASSSGVPRGYTF. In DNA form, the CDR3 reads TGTGCCAGCAGCTCCGGGGTGCCCCGCGGCTACACCTTC.

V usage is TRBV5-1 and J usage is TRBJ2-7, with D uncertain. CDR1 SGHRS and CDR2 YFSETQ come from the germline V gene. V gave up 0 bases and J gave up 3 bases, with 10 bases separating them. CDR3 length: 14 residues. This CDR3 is CASSLALGDYEQYF. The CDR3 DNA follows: TGCGCCAGCAGCTTGGCCCTTGGGGACTACGAGCAGTACTTC.

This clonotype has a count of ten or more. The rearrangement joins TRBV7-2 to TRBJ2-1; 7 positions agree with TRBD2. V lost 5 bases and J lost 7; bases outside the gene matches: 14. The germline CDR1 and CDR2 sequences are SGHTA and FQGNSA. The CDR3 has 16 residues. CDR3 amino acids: CASSQGLGREGNEQFF. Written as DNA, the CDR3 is TGTGCCAGCAGCCAAGGACTAGGCCGTGAGGGGAATGAGCAGTTCTTC. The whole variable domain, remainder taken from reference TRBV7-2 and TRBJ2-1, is GAGVSQSPSNKVTEKGKDVELRCDPISGHTALYWYRQSLGQGLEFLIYFQGNSAPDKSGLPSDRFSAERTGGSVSTLTIQRTQQEDSAVYLCASSQGLGREGNEQFFGPGTRLTVL.

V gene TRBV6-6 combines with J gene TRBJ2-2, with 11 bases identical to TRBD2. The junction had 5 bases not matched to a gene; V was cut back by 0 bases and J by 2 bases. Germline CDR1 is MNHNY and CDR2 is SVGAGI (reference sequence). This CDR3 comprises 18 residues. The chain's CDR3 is CASSYSSSGGSNTGELFF. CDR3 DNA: TGTGCCAGCAGTTACTCCTCTAGCGGGGGGTCTAACACCGGGGAGCTGTTTTTT.

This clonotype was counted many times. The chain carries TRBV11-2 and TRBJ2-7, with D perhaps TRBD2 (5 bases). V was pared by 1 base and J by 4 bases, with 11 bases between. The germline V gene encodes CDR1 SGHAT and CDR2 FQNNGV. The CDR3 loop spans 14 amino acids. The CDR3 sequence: CASSLGWERYEQYF. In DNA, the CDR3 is TGTGCCAGCAGCTTAGGGTGGGAGAGATACGAGCAGTACTTC.

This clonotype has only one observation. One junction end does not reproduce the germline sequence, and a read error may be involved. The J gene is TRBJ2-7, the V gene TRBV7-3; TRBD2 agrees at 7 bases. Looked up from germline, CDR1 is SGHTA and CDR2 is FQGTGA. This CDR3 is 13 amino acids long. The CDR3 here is CSRSLFGDYEKYF. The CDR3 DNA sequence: TGTTCCAGAAGCTTATTTGGGGACTACGAGAAGTACTTC.

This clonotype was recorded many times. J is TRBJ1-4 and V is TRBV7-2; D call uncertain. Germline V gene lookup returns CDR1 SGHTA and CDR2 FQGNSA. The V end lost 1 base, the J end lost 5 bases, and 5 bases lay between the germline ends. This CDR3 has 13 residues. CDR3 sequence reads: CASSLDYNEKLFF. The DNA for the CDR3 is TGTGCCAGCAGCTTAGACTACAATGAAAAACTGTTTTTT.

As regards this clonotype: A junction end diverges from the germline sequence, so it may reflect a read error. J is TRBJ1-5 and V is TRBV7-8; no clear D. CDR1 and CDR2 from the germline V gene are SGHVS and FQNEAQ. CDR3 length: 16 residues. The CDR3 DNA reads TGTGCCAGCAGCTTAGCCCGGGTCCATAGCAATCAGCCCCAGCAGTTT. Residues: CASSLARVHSNQPQQF. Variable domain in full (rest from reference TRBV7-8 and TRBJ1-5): GAGVSQSPRYKVAKRGQDVALRCDPISGHVSLFWYQQALGQGPEFLTYFQNEAQLDKSGLPSDRFFAERPEGSVSTLKIQRTQQEDSAVYLCASSLARVHSNQPQQFGDGTRLSIL.

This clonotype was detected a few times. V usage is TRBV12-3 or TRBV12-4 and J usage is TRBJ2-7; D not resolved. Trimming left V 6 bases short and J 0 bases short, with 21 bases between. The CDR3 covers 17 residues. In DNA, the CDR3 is TGTGCCAGCAGCACAGCACCAGGCCGCCCGAGCTCCTACGAGCAGTACTTC. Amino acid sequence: CASSTAPGRPSSYEQYF.

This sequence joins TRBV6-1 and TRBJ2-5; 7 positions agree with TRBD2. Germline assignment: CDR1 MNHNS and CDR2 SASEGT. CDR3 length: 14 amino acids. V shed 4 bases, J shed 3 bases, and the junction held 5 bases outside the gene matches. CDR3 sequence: CASSGAGNKETQYF. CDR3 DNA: TGTGCCAGCAGTGGAGCGGGAAATAAAGAGACCCAGTACTTC.

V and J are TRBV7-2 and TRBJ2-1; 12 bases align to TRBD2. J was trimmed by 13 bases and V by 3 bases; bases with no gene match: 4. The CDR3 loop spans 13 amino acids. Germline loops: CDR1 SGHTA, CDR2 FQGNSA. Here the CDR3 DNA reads TGTGCCAGCAGCTTGACTAGCGGGGGAGATCAGTTCTTC. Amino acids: CASSLTSGGDQFF.

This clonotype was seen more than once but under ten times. The CDR3 coding sequence is TGTGCCAGCAGACAACAGGTTAACACCTACGAGCAGTACTTC. This gives the protein CASRQQVNTYEQYF. The V gene is TRBV6-1, the J gene TRBJ2-7; tentative D call: TRBD1 (5 bases). Germline-derived CDR1 and CDR2 are MNHNS and SASEGT. The CDR3 has 14 residues. V dropped 6 bases and J dropped 2 bases, with 14 bases sitting between them.

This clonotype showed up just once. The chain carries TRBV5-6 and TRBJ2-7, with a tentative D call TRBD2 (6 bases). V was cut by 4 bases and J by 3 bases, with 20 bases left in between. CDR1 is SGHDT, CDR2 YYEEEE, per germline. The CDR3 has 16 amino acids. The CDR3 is CASSPDGSGGFYEQYF. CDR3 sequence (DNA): TGTGCCAGCAGCCCCGACGGGAGTGGAGGTTTCTACGAGCAGTACTTC.

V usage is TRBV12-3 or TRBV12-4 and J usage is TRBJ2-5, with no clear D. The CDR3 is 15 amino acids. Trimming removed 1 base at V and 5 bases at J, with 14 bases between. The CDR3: CASSLGLTLGETQYF. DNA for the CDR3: TGTGCCAGCAGTTTAGGTCTAACATTAGGCGAGACCCAGTACTTC.

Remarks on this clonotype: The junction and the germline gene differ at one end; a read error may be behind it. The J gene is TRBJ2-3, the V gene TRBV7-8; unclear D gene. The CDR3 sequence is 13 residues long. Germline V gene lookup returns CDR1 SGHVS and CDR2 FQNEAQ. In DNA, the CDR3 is TGTGCCAGCAGCTTGTCCCCAACAGATACGAAGTATTTT. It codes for CASSLSPTDTKYF. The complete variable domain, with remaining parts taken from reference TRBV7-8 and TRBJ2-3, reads GAGVSQSPRYKVAKRGQDVALRCDPISGHVSLFWYQQALGQGPEFLTYFQNEAQLDKSGLPSDRFFAERPEGSVSTLKIQRTQQEDSAVYLCASSLSPTDTKYFGPGTRLTVL.

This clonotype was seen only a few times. In DNA form, the CDR3 reads TGTGCCAGCAGTGACTCCGGGGGGGGGGGCTCCTACAATGAGCAGTTCTTC. Translation: CASSDSGGGGSYNEQFF. The gene calls are TRBV6-4 and TRBJ2-1; TRBD2 agrees at 8 bases. This CDR3 spans 17 amino acids. Germline V CDR1 and CDR2: MRHNA, SNTAGT. Trimming removed 0 bases from V and 0 bases from J; junction bases left unmatched: 4.